The 2 T cell receptor beta chains below were found in one sample sequenced in a study of shared clonotypes between healthy human individuals. Clones were sequenced by immunoSEQ multiplex PCR, and TCRdb holds only the in-frame ones, with some missing. Of about 2 million clones listed, about 95% are singletons. Naive CD8 cells, CD45RO-negative and positively selected for CCR7, excluded terminally differentiated effector memory CD45RA+ cells. The specimen was naive CD8+ T cells sorted from blood. The receptors come from a young man in good health.

The gene calls are TRBV5-6 and TRBJ1-3; 7 nucleotides align to TRBD1. Germline values: CDR1 SGHDT, CDR2 YYEEEE. The CDR3 sequence is 14 residues long. J gave up 3 bases and V 5 bases, and 5 bases lay outside the gene matches. CDR3 amino acids: CASSYGTDGNTIYF. CDR3 DNA: TGTGCCAGCAGTTACGGGACAGATGGAAACACCATATATTTT.

The CDR3 loop reads CASSEYSSSYNEQFF. In nucleotides, the CDR3 is TGTGCCAGCAGTGAGTACAGTAGTTCCTACAATGAGCAGTTCTTC. This chain uses TRBV2 with TRBJ2-1; D is uncertain. From germline, CDR1 is SNHLY and CDR2 FYNNEI. V was trimmed by 3 bases and J by 1 base, leaving 10 bases between them. CDR3 length: 15 amino acids.